This note documents a single T cell receptor beta chain sequence. Individuals aged about 18 to 89 years were recruited from fewer than 25 US areas. The entry originates in a study of blood T cell repertoires in COVID-19. CDR1 is KGHSH, CDR2 LQKENI, per germline. Trimming stripped 5 bases from V and 7 bases from J, with 14 bases between. The CDR3 is made up of 14 amino acids. TCRdb's copy holds only in-frame clones and misses some; the assay was immunoSEQ multiplex PCR. The table lists some 320,000 clones, 85% of them singletons. The source of this sequence is a woman in her 30s who had been exposed to COVID-19. Sequenced input: PBMCs or T cells enriched from blood (not recorded which). The chain recombines TRBV18 with TRBJ2-2; D perhaps matches TRBD1 (6 bases). CDR3 loop: CASSDEQGIGELFF. The CDR3 DNA reads TGTGCCAGCTCAGACGAACAGGGTATCGGGGAGCTGTTTTTT.